This T cell receptor (beta chain) derives from a study of CD8 T cells in Susac syndrome. The CDR3 covers 14 residues. V gave up 5 bases and J gave up 8 bases; unmatched junction bases: 11. The germline V gene has CDR1 DFQATT and CDR2 SNEGSKA (reference sequence). The authors reverse transcribed roughly 0.45 to 1 ug RNA with random hexamers. TCRdb recomputed calls from the immunoSEQ multiplex PCR reads with MiXCR, one row per CDR3 protein. The table records some 110,000 distinct CDR3 sequences, about 95% of them present only once. TEMRA cells were FACS-enriched and CD8+ and CD4+ T cells negatively isolated.

The sequenced sample consisted of CD4+ T cells from PBMCs. This clonotype was obtained from a human donor in good health. V usage is TRBV20-1 and J usage is TRBJ1-2; 10 nucleotides align to TRBD1. The CDR3 region has the DNA TGCAGTGCTTCCCGGGACAGGGGTTCGAGCGGCTACACCTTC. As protein: CSASRDRGSSGYTF.